The T cell receptor (beta chain) described here comes from a study of identical twins. Germline V lookup: CDR1 SEHNR, CDR2 FQNEAQ (reference sequence). V was clipped by 2 bases and J by 0 bases, with 8 bases between them. This CDR3 is built from 15 residues. TCRdb re-analysed the 5' RACE reads in MiXCR, keeping a single row per CDR3 protein. Among about 720,000 distinct CDR3 sequences listed, 8.6% were seen once. This clonotype was seen many times. This sample also appeared in a second study, on yellow fever vaccine responses in identical twins.

Sequencing was performed on PBMCs. The genes are TRBV7-9 and TRBJ2-1; D is unresolved. This receptor was taken from a woman younger than 30 in good health. For the CDR3, the DNA is TGTGCCAGCAGCTTACCAGCTAGCTCCTACAATGAGCAGTTCTTC. This encodes CASSLPASSYNEQFF.